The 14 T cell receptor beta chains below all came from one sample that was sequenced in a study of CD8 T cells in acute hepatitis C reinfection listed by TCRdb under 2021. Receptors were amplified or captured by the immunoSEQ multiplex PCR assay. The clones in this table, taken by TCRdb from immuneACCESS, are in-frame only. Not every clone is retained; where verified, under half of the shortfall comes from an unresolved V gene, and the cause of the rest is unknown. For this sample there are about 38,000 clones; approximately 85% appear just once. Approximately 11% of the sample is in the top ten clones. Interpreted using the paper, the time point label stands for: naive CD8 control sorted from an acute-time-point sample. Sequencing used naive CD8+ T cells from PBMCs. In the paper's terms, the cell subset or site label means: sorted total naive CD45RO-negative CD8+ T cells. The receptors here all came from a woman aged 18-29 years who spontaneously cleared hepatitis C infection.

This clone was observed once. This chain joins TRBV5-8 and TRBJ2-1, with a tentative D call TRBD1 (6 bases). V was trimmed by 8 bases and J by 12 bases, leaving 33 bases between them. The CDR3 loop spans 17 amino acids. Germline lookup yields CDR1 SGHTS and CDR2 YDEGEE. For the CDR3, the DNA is TGTGCCAGAACCGGGACACAAAGGATCGCGAAGGGGTGGGGGCAGTTCTTC. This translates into CARTGTQRIAKGWGQFF.

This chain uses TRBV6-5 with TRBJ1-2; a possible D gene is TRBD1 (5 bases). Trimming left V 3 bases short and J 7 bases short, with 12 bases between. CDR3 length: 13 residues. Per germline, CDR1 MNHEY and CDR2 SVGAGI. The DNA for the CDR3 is TGTGCCAGCAGTTATGGGGGTTTTTTTGGCTACACCTTC. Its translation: CASSYGGFFGYTF.

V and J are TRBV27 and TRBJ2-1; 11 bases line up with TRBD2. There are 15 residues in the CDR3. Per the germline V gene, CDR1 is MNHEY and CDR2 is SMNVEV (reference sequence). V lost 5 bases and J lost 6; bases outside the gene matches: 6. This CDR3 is CASSALAGVGNEQFF. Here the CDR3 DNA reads TGTGCCAGCAGTGCACTAGCGGGAGTTGGCAATGAGCAGTTCTTC.

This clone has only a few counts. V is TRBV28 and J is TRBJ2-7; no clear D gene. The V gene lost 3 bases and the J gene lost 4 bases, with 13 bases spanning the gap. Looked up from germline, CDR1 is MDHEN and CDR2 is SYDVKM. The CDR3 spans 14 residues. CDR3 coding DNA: TGTGCCAGCAGTTTGACGCTAGAAGGGTACGAGCAGTACTTC. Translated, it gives CASSLTLEGYEQYF.

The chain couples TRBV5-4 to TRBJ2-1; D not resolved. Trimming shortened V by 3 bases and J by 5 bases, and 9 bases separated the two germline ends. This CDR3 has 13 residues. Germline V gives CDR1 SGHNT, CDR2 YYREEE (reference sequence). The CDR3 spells CASSSLLDNEQFF. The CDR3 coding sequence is TGTGCCAGCAGCTCCCTGCTAGACAATGAGCAGTTCTTC.

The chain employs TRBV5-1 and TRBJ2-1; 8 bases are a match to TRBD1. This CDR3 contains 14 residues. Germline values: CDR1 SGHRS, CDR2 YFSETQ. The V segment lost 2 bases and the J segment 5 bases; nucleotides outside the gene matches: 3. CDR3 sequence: CASSLGQGDNEQFF. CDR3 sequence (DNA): TGCGCCAGCAGCTTAGGACAGGGTGACAATGAGCAGTTCTTC.

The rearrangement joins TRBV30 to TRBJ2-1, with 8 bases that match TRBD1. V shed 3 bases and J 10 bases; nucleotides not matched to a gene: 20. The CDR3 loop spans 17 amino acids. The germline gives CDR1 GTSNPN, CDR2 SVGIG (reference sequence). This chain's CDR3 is CAWSAYPPSKQGGEQFF. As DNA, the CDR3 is TGTGCCTGGAGCGCATACCCCCCCTCAAAACAGGGGGGCGAGCAGTTCTTC.

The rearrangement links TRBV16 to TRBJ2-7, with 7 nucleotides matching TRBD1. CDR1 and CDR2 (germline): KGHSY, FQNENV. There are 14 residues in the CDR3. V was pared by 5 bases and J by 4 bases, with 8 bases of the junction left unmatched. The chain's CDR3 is CASSLGGAVYEQYF. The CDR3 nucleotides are TGTGCCAGCAGCTTAGGGGGCGCAGTGTACGAGCAGTACTTC. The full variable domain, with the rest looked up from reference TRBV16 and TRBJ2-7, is GEEVAQTPKHLVRGEGQKAKLYCAPIKGHSYVFWYQQVLKNEFKFLISFQNENVFDETGMPKERFSAKCLPNSPCSLEIQATKLEDSAVYFCASSLGGAVYEQYFGPGTRLTVT.

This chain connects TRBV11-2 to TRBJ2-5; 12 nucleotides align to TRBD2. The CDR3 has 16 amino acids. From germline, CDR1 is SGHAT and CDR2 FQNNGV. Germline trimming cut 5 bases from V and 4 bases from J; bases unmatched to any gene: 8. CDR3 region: CASSPGLAGLRETQYF. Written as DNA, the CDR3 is TGTGCCAGCAGCCCCGGACTAGCGGGATTGAGAGAGACCCAGTACTTC. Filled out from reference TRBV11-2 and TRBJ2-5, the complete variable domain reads EAGVAQSPRYKIIEKRQSVAFWCNPISGHATLYWYQQILGQGPKLLIQFQNNGVVDDSQLPKDRFSAERLKGVDSTLKIQPAKLEDSAVYLCASSPGLAGLRETQYFGPGTRLLVL.

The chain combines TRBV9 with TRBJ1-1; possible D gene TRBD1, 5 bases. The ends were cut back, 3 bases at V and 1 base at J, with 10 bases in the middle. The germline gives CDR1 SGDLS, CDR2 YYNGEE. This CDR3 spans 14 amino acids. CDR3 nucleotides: TGTGCCAGCAGCGGTACAGGAGAGAACACTGAAGCTTTCTTT. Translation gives CASSGTGENTEAFF. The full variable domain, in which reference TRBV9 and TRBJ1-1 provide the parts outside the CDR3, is DSGVTQTPKHLITATGQRVTLRCSPRSGDLSVYWYQQSLDQGLQFLIQYYNGEERAKGNILERFSAQQFPDLHSELNLSSLELGDSALYFCASSGTGENTEAFFGQGTRLTVV.

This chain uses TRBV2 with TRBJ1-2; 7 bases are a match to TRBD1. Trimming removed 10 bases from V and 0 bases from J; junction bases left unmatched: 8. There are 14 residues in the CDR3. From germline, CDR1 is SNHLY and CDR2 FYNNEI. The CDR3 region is CANAQGGANYGYTF. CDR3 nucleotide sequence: TGTGCCAACGCCCAGGGGGGAGCTAACTATGGCTACACCTTC.

CDR3 coding DNA: TGTGCCAGCAGCACTATCCTAGCGCCCTACAATGAGCAGTTCTTC. Encoded protein: CASSTILAPYNEQFF. The V and J genes are TRBV7-2 and TRBJ2-1; tentatively, D is TRBD2 (6 bases). Per germline, CDR1 SGHTA and CDR2 FQGNSA. Deletions cut 5 bases from V and 2 bases from J, with 13 bases between. The CDR3 runs 15 residues.

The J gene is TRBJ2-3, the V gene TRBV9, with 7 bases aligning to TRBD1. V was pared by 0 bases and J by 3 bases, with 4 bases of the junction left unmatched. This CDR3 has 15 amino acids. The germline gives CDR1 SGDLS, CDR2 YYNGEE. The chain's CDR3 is CASSVVGGATDTQYF. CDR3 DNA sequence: TGTGCCAGCAGCGTAGTAGGGGGCGCGACAGATACGCAGTATTTT.

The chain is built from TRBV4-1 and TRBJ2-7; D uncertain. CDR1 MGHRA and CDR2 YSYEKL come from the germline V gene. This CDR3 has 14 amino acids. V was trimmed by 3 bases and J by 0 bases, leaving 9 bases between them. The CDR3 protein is CASSQGMGSYEQYF. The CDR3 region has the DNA TGCGCCAGCAGCCAGGGCATGGGCTCCTACGAGCAGTACTTC.